Below, one T cell receptor (beta chain) is given with its context. Produced via immunoSEQ multiplex PCR; TCRdb's table is partial and in-frame only. Among approximately 110,000 clones listed, 85% to 95% were seen once. The data were obtained in a study of T cells after somatic rescue of genetic block. The length of the CDR3 is 15 residues. V lost 3 bases to trimming and J lost 1 base, with 12 bases between them. CDR1 is LGHNA, CDR2 YNFKEQ, per germline. This sequence joins TRBV4-2 and TRBJ1-1; D is unclear. The specimen sequenced was peripheral blood mononuclear cells (PBMCs). The clonotype was recovered from a woman aged 18-29 years. CDR3 sequence reads: CASSQMDFSNTEAFF. The DNA of the CDR3 is TGTGCCAGCAGCCAGATGGACTTCTCGAACACTGAAGCTTTCTTT.